The next 20 T cell receptor beta chains were all read from a single sample in a study of blood T cell repertoires in COVID-19. Clones were read by immunoSEQ multiplex PCR, and TCRdb kept only the in-frame ones, dropping some. The sample lists about 200,000 clones, roughly nine tenths seen once, with around 8.4% in the top ten. Sequencing used PBMCs or T cells enriched from blood (not recorded which). Receptors were obtained from a woman between 18 and 30 years old who had recovered from COVID-19.

The V and J genes are TRBV27 and TRBJ2-7; the match to TRBD1 covers 7 bases. V lost 8 bases and J lost 1; bases outside the gene matches: 11. CDR3 length: 15 amino acids. CDR1 MNHEY and CDR2 SMNVEV come from the germline V gene (reference sequence). The CDR3: CASWSLQGRSYEQYF. CDR3 bases: TGTGCCAGCTGGTCCCTACAGGGGCGTTCCTACGAGCAGTACTTC.

The gene calls are TRBV19 and TRBJ2-4, with TRBD1 matching 8 bases. The CDR3 spans 19 residues. Trimming cost V 8 bases and J 9 bases; bases outside gene matches: 27. Germline V CDR1 and CDR2: LNHDA, SQIVND (reference sequence). The CDR3 region is CASETPRLHLDREHGIQYF. The DNA of the CDR3 is TGTGCCAGTGAGACGCCTCGGCTTCATTTGGACAGGGAACATGGCATTCAGTACTTC.

In its sample, this clone was seen once. V usage is TRBV6-1 and J usage is TRBJ2-3; 13 bases map to TRBD2. The CDR3 runs 19 residues. V shed 3 bases and J 0 bases; nucleotides not matched to a gene: 9. The germline CDR1 and CDR2 sequences are MNHNS and SASEGT. The CDR3 sequence is CASSDILLTSGGSTDTQYF. The CDR3, as DNA: TGTGCCAGCAGTGATATTTTACTGACTAGCGGGGGGAGCACAGATACGCAGTATTTT.

The chain couples TRBV5-1 to TRBJ2-5, with TRBD2 matching 10 bases. J gave up 5 bases and V 5 bases, and 6 bases lay outside the gene matches. The CDR3 length is 14 residues. CDR1 is SGHRS and CDR2 is YFSETQ in the germline V gene. The CDR3 here is CASSPAGGLETQYF. The CDR3 coding sequence is TGCGCCAGCAGTCCAGCGGGGGGGTTGGAGACCCAGTACTTC.

The V call is TRBV3-1 (or the pseudogene TRBV3-2), the J call TRBJ1-6; possible D gene TRBD1, 5 bases. V shed 4 bases and J shed 9 bases, with 13 bases lying between them. This CDR3 has 14 residues. Looked up from germline, CDR1 is LGHDT and CDR2 is YNNKEL (reference sequence). The CDR3 loop reads CASSPAGTSSPLHF. Here the CDR3 DNA reads TGTGCCAGCAGCCCCGCGGGGACGAGTTCACCCCTCCACTTT.

The genes are TRBV3-1 (or the pseudogene TRBV3-2) and TRBJ1-3; D not resolved. The CDR3 is 13 residues long. Looked up from germline, CDR1 is LGHDT and CDR2 is YNNKEL (reference sequence). V gave up 3 bases and J gave up 1 base, with 4 bases separating them. The CDR3 sequence: CASSQRSGNTIYF. For the CDR3, the DNA is TGTGCCAGCAGCCAGCGATCTGGAAACACCATATATTTT.

The chain uses TRBV24-1 and TRBJ2-3; tentatively, D is TRBD2 (5 bases). This CDR3 is built from 14 residues. Trimming removed 2 bases from V and 4 bases from J, with 9 bases in between. Germline lookup yields CDR1 KGHDR and CDR2 SFDVKD. The CDR3 region has the DNA TGTGCCACCAGTGATTACATGGGAGCAGATACGCAGTATTTT. It is translated as CATSDYMGADTQYF.

The chain employs TRBV5-1 and TRBJ1-1; 11 nucleotides align to TRBD1. The CDR3 runs to 16 residues. Germline values: CDR1 SGHRS, CDR2 YFSETQ. Trimming took 0 bases from V and 5 from J; bases not matched to a gene: 6. CDR3 sequence (DNA): TGCGCCAGCAGCTTGGGCCAGGGGACAGGGGGGACTGAAGCTTTCTTT. Protein: CASSLGQGTGGTEAFF.

The rearrangement joins TRBV10-3 to TRBJ2-5, with 9 bases aligning to TRBD2. CDR3 length: 15 amino acids. The germline gives CDR1 ENHRY, CDR2 SYGVKD. With V trimmed by 6 bases and J by 4 bases, 9 bases remained unmatched. The CDR3 coding sequence is TGTGCCATCAGCCGCGGGGGGGCCAAGGCAGAGACCCAGTACTTC. Translation: CAISRGGAKAETQYF.

The J gene is TRBJ2-1, the V gene TRBV7-3; 12 nucleotides match TRBD1. V dropped 8 bases and J dropped 7; count of bases not matched to a gene: 3. This CDR3 is built from 13 residues. Germline CDR1 and CDR2: SGHTA and FQGTGA. CDR3 protein: CASSGQGANEQFF. The CDR3 coding sequence is TGTGCCAGCTCGGGACAGGGGGCGAATGAGCAGTTCTTC.

The J gene is TRBJ1-1, the V gene TRBV5-1; D is undetermined. V was trimmed by 2 bases and J by 8 bases, leaving 7 bases between them. CDR1 is SGHRS and CDR2 is YFSETQ in the germline V gene. The CDR3 loop spans 11 amino acids. CDR3 in DNA: TGCGCCAGCAGCTTATCAGAAGAAGCTTTCTTT. This encodes CASSLSEEAFF.

There are a few counts of this clone. The V call is TRBV12-3 or TRBV12-4, the J call TRBJ1-5, with D possibly matching TRBD1 (5 bases). The CDR3 contains 13 residues. V was trimmed by 3 bases and J by 6 bases, leaving 9 bases between them. CDR3 in amino acids: CASSFGGRQPQHF. CDR3 coding DNA: TGTGCCAGCAGTTTCGGGGGTCGTCAGCCCCAGCATTTT.

The CDR3 bases are TGTGCCAGCAGTGGGGGGAGCAATCAGCCCCAGCATTTT. It codes for CASSGGSNQPQHF. The chain joins TRBV27 to TRBJ1-5; D is possibly TRBD1 (5 bases). V was shortened by 5 bases and J by 1 base, with 6 bases between the two germline ends. Per germline, CDR1 MNHEY and CDR2 SMNVEV (reference sequence). This CDR3 comprises 13 residues.

The genes are TRBV2 and TRBJ1-5; 7 positions agree with TRBD1. Germline V gene lookup returns CDR1 SNHLY and CDR2 FYNNEI. V gave up 8 bases and J gave up 13 bases; unmatched junction bases: 17. The CDR3 is 14 residues long. CDR3 sequence (DNA): TGTGCCAGCGGGGATTCCCCGGGACAGAGTCCGCAGCATTTT. It specifies CASGDSPGQSPQHF.

This clone appeared many times. The chain links TRBV4-2 to TRBJ2-3; weak D call: TRBD1 (6 bases). Germline-derived CDR1 and CDR2 are LGHNA and YNFKEQ. The CDR3 contains 15 residues. Trimming shortened V by 0 bases and J by 5 bases, and 12 bases separated the two germline ends. The CDR3 DNA follows: TGTGCCAGCAGCCAAGATGGGGGCTTGGGAGATACGCAGTATTTT. It encodes CASSQDGGLGDTQYF.

Points on this clone: This same CDR3 is encoded by further DNA sequences in the sample. The chain is built from TRBV7-9 and TRBJ2-5; perhaps TRBD2 as D (6 bases). Germline V CDR1 and CDR2: SEHNR, FQNEAQ (reference sequence). Trimming took 0 bases from V and 4 from J, leaving 6 bases between them. This CDR3 region has 13 residues. For the CDR3, the DNA is TGTGCCAGCAGCTTAGCGGGGGGAGAGACCCAGTACTTC. It is translated as CASSLAGGETQYF. Full variable domain (remainder filled in from reference TRBV7-9 and TRBJ2-5): DTGVSQNPRHKITKRGQNVTFRCDPISEHNRLYWYRQTLGQGPEFLTYFQNEAQLEKSRLLSDRFSAERPKGSFSTLEIQRTEQGDSAMYLCASSLAGGETQYFGPGTRLLVL.

CDR3 in amino acids: CASSPSTGGRGSPLHF. Written as DNA, the CDR3 is TGTGCCAGCAGTCCATCGACAGGGGGCAGGGGTTCACCCCTCCACTTT. This chain joins TRBV28 and TRBJ1-6, with 10 bases identical to TRBD1. V gave up 5 bases and J gave up 9 bases; unmatched junction bases: 10. The CDR3 covers 16 residues. Germline lookup yields CDR1 MDHEN and CDR2 SYDVKM.

The chain combines TRBV4-1 with TRBJ2-7, with 13 bases fitting TRBD2. The CDR3 is 21 residues long. V dropped 4 bases and J dropped 0; count of bases not matched to a gene: 18. Germline assignment: CDR1 MGHRA and CDR2 YSYEKL. The CDR3 sequence: CASSPQRSPGLAGTSSYEQYF. The CDR3 DNA follows: TGCGCCAGCAGCCCTCAAAGGTCCCCGGGACTAGCGGGGACGAGCTCCTACGAGCAGTACTTC.

The chain combines TRBV12-3 or TRBV12-4 with TRBJ1-1; the D is unclear. The CDR3 has 13 residues. V lost 3 bases and J 1 base, leaving 6 bases between the germline ends. The DNA for the CDR3 is TGTGCCAGCAGTTTGGGCACGAACACTGAAGCTTTCTTT. Its translation is CASSLGTNTEAFF.

This sequence joins TRBV6-5 and TRBJ2-7; 11 positions agree with TRBD1. Trimming took 11 bases from V and 7 from J; bases not matched to a gene: 10. The CDR3 loop spans 13 amino acids. The germline V gene has CDR1 MNHEY and CDR2 SVGAGI. The CDR3 sequence: CAGQGATTGEQYF. The CDR3 nucleotides read TGTGCCGGACAGGGGGCGACTACGGGGGAGCAGTACTTC.